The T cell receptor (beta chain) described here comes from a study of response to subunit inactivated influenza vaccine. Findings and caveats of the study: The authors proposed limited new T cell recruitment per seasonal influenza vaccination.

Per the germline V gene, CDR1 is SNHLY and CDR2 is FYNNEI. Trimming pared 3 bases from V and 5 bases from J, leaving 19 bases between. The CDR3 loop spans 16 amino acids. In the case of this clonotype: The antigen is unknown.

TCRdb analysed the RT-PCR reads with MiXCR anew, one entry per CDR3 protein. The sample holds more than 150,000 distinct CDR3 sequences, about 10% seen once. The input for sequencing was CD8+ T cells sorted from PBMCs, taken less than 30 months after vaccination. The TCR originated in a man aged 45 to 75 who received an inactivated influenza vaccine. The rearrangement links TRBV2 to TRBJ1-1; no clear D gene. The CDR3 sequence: CASSESWLGITTEAFF. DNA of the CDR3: TGTGCCAGCAGTGAGTCCTGGCTGGGGATTACGACTGAAGCTTTCTTT.